The rows below give T cell receptor beta chains drawn from one sample of a study of long-term antiretroviral therapy in people with HIV. Some clones are missing from TCRdb's copy, which holds only in-frame ones; the method was immunoSEQ multiplex PCR. The table shows 10,000 to 15,000 clones, with about 77% occurring only once. Sequencing was performed on unsorted PBMCs, taken 1.3 years after starting antiretroviral therapy. Every receptor here comes from a woman aged 18-29 years with HIV. Each CDR3 is given with its conserved first and last residue. The D gene is left open where the match is weak. Where a row states a size, it is once, few, many or the class of an expanded clone; other rows omit it.

j_call,v_call,d_call,clone_size,cdr3_nt,cdr3_aa
TRBJ1-2,TRBV27,.,.,TGTGCCAGCAGTTCGGGCCCTACTTATGGCTACACCTTC,CASSSGPTYGYTF
TRBJ2-1,TRBV7-3,.,.,TGTGCCAGCAGCCCCTCGGACTACCTAGATACCAATGAGCAGTTCTTC,CASSPSDYLDTNEQFF
TRBJ1-2,TRBV4-1,TRBD1,.,TGCGCCAGCAGCCAAGAATTCAAGGGAGAGGGGCAGGGGGGTGGCTACACCTTC,CASSQEFKGEGQGGGYTF
TRBJ2-4,TRBV2,.,.,TGTGCCAGCAGTGTAGGTGAGGGTACGAACATTCAGTACTTC,CASSVGEGTNIQYF
TRBJ2-5,TRBV9,.,.,TGTGCCAGCAGCTCCCTAGGCCGGGGGGCTGGGGAGACCCAGTACTTC,CASSSLGRGAGETQYF
TRBJ2-1,TRBV2,.,few,TGTGCCAGCAGCCGGACAGGAGGGGAGGGAGGGTACTACAATGAGCAGTTCTTC,CASSRTGGEGGYYNEQFF
TRBJ2-5,TRBV9,TRBD1,.,TGTGCCAGCAGCTCAGGGGGCCGGGTTCAAGAGACCCAGTACTTC,CASSSGGRVQETQYF
TRBJ1-2,TRBV18,.,.,TGTGCCAGCTCCCCTCAAGGGACGGGTAACTATGGCTACACCTTC,CASSPQGTGNYGYTF
TRBJ1-5,TRBV4-3,TRBD1,.,TGCACCAGCAGCCAGAATTTTCCGGGACAGGTTATGGACAATCAGCCCCAGCATTTT,CTSSQNFPGQVMDNQPQHF
TRBJ1-6,TRBV19,TRBD1,.,TGTGCCAGTAGTCCCCGGGACAGGGGGGACTCACCCCTCCACTTT,CASSPRDRGDSPLHF
TRBJ1-2,TRBV2,.,.,TGTGCCATTACAGCGGCTAACTATGGCTACACCTTC,CAITAANYGYTF
TRBJ2-5,TRBV7-9,.,few,TGTGCCAGCAGCTGGCGGGGCAGGGAGACCCAGTACTTC,CASSWRGRETQYF
TRBJ2-5,TRBV13,TRBD2,.,TGTGCCAGCAGCCCTGCGGGGGGAGAGACCCAGTACTTC,CASSPAGGETQYF
TRBJ1-2,TRBV6-1,TRBD1,.,TGTGCCAGCAGTGAGAACAGGGGGCGGAATGGCTACACCTTC,CASSENRGRNGYTF
TRBJ1-4,TRBV6-5,.,once,TGTGCCAGCAGTTATCGGCAGGGTAATGAAAAACTGTTTTTT,CASSYRQGNEKLFF
TRBJ1-4,TRBV15,.,.,TGTGCCACCAGCACGGGGGAGAATGATGAAAAACTGTTTTTT,CATSTGENDEKLFF
TRBJ1-5,TRBV28,.,few,TGTGCCAGCAGGGTACCGGGGGAGTGGAAGCCCCAGCATTTT,CASRVPGEWKPQHF
TRBJ1-1,TRBV9,.,.,TGTGCCAGCAGCGTTAACGTTGGGGGGGCCACTGAAGCTTTCTTT,CASSVNVGGATEAFF
TRBJ2-2,TRBV7-8,TRBD2,medium-sized,TGTGCCAGCGGGGGCCCGAGCGGGGGGGTAGACACCGGGGAGCTGTTTTTT,CASGGPSGGVDTGELFF
TRBJ2-2,TRBV10-3,TRBD1,.,TGTGCCATCAGTGGAGGGACAGCACCCCCGAACACCGGGGAGCTGTTTTTT,CAISGGTAPPNTGELFF
TRBJ1-2,TRBV5-4,.,few,TGTGCCAGCAGCTTGGAGAACTTACGGAATGGCTACACCTTC,CASSLENLRNGYTF
TRBJ2-1,TRBV6-1,.,few,TGTGCCAGCAGCCCCAACAATGAGCAGTTCTTC,CASSPNNEQFF
TRBJ2-2,TRBV2,.,.,TGTGCCAGCAGTGAAGCGGCGGGGTCGGTCGGGGAGCTGTTTTTT,CASSEAAGSVGELFF
TRBJ2-5,TRBV6-5,.,.,TGTGCCAGCAGTTCCTGGACTGGGCAAGAGACCCAGTACTTC,CASSSWTGQETQYF
TRBJ2-7,TRBV18,TRBD1,.,TGTGCCAGCTCACTAGCCGGCAGGGGGCCTAACGAGCAGTACTTC,CASSLAGRGPNEQYF
TRBJ2-7,TRBV11-2,.,.,TGTGCCAGCAGCCAAAAGACCCCGTCCTACGAGCAGTACTTC,CASSQKTPSYEQYF
TRBJ2-2,TRBV2,TRBD2,few,TGTGCCAGCGGACTAGCGGGGGGCCAGAACACCGGGGAGCTGTTTTTT,CASGLAGGQNTGELFF
TRBJ2-1,TRBV2,TRBD2,.,TGTGCCAGCAGCGCCACTAGCGGGAGTTTTGGTGAGCAGTTCTTC,CASSATSGSFGEQFF
TRBJ1-4,TRBV5-1,.,.,TGCGCCAGCAGCCCGGGAGGCACATCAACTAATGAAAAACTGTTTTTT,CASSPGGTSTNEKLFF
TRBJ1-1,TRBV9,.,.,TGTGCCAGCAGCCCGGAGGGTACTGAAGCTTTCTTT,CASSPEGTEAFF
TRBJ1-5,TRBV7-3,TRBD1,.,TGTGCCAGCAGCTTAAGGACAGGGGGGGGGCAGCCCCAGCATTTT,CASSLRTGGGQPQHF
TRBJ2-7,TRBV7-2,TRBD2,.,TGTGCCAGCAGCTTAGCTCCTCTAGCGGGGGGACACTACGAGCAGTACTTC,CASSLAPLAGGHYEQYF
TRBJ2-3,TRBV25-1,.,.,TGTGCCAGCAGTGAATCGGAGGGACTTCAGTATTTT,CASSESEGLQYF
TRBJ2-5,TRBV5-1,.,.,TGCGCCAGCAGCTTGGGAAGACAAGAGACCCAGTACTTC,CASSLGRQETQYF